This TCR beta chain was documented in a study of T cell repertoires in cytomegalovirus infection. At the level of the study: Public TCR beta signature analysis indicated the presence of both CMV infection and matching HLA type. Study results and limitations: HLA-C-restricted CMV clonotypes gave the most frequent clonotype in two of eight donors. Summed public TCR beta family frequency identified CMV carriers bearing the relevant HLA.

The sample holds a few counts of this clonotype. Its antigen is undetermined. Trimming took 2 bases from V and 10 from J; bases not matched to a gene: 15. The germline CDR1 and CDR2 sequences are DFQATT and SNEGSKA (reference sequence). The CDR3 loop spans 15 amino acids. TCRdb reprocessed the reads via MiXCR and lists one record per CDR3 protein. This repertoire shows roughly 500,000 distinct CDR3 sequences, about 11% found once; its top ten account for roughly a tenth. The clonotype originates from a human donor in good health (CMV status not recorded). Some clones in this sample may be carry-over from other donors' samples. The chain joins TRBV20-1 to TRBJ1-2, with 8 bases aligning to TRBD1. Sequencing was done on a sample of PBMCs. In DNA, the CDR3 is TGCAGTGCTAGATCCGGGACAGGTAACCTCCCGGCCTACACCTTC. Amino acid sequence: CSARSGTGNLPAYTF.